A selection of T cell receptor beta chains follows, all from one sample in a study of beta chain features in type 1 diabetes. Assay used: immunoSEQ multiplex PCR; TCRdb lists only in-frame clones, some missing. The table has some 370,000 clones, around 9.6% seen once. Sequences were obtained from central memory CD4+ T cells from blood. The origin of the receptors is a man under 40 with type 1 diabetes. CDR3s include the opening cysteine and the closing phenylalanine or tryptophan. Rows may omit the clone size; those that give it use once, few, many or a size class.

j_call	v_call	clone_size	cdr3_aa
TRBJ1-2	TRBV5-1	-	CASSTGQGHYTF
TRBJ2-3	TRBV21-1	many	CASLTSGGTDTQYF
TRBJ2-5	TRBV7-7	-	CASSLAPKETQYF
TRBJ1-2	TRBV4-1	many	CASSHAGQGDGYTF
TRBJ2-2	TRBV29-1	few	CSVDWRRDRGLIGELFF
TRBJ2-3	TRBV5-1	many	CASSLVSWGTGTDTQYF
TRBJ1-2	TRBV28	many	CASSLLQGYGYTF
TRBJ1-5	TRBV6-5	-	CASRITNLGQPQHF
TRBJ1-3	TRBV5-5	-	CASSPTTGRSGNTIYF
TRBJ2-3	TRBV11-2	-	CASSLAGADTQYF
TRBJ1-3	TRBV11-2	-	CASSLMGSGNTIYF
TRBJ2-7	TRBV6-1	few	CASSKLSGQSYEQYF
TRBJ2-1	TRBV5-4	-	CASNLGQGTYNEQFF
TRBJ2-7	TRBV29-1	few	CSVRRAYEQYF
TRBJ2-1	TRBV19	few	CASSSRDSGRGEQFF